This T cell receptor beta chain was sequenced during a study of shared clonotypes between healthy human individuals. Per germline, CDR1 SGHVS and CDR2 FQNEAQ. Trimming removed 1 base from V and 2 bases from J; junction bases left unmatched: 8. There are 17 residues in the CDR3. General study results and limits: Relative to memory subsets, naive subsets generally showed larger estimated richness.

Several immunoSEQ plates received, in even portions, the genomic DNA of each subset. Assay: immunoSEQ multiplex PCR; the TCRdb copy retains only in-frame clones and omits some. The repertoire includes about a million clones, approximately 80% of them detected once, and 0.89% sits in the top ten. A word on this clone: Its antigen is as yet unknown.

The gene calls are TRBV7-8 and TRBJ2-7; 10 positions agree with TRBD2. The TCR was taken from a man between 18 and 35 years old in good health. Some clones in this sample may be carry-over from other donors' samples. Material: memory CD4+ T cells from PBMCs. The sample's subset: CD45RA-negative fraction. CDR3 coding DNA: TGTGCCAGCAGCTTAGTGCTGGGGCTAGCGGGGGCCTACGAGCAGTACTTC. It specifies CASSLVLGLAGAYEQYF. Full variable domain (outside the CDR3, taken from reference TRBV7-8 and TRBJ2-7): GAGVSQSPRYKVAKRGQDVALRCDPISGHVSLFWYQQALGQGPEFLTYFQNEAQLDKSGLPSDRFFAERPEGSVSTLKIQRTQQEDSAVYLCASSLVLGLAGAYEQYFGPGTRLTVT.